These 9 T cell receptor beta chains originate from one sample sequenced in a study of CD8 T cells in Susac syndrome. Random hexamers were used to reverse transcribe an amount of about 0.45 to 1 ug RNA. Each CDR3 protein is one row after TCRdb ran MiXCR on the immunoSEQ multiplex PCR reads. The sample has some 190,000 distinct CDR3 sequences; over 90% are singletons. Sequencing was performed on CD4+ T cells from PBMCs. These receptors all come from a human donor with Susac syndrome.

The rearrangement joins TRBV12-3 or TRBV12-4 to TRBJ1-6; D might be TRBD1 (5 bases). The length of the CDR3 is 14 residues. Trimming stripped 3 bases from V and 10 bases from J, with 13 bases between. The CDR3 protein is CASSLRQGRSPLHF. The CDR3, as DNA: TGTGCCAGCAGTTTGAGGCAGGGCCGATCACCCCTCCACTTT.

V gene TRBV19 combines with J gene TRBJ1-4; tentative D call: TRBD1 (5 bases). The CDR3 loop spans 13 amino acids. Trimming left V 9 bases short and J 3 bases short, with 11 bases between. Germline CDR1 and CDR2: LNHDA and SQIVND (reference sequence). The CDR3 nucleotides are TGTGCCAGCTCTGACAGAGCTAATGAAAAACTGTTTTTT. This translates into CASSDRANEKLFF.

This clonotype appeared once. This rearrangement joins TRBV20-1 to TRBJ1-2, with TRBD1 identical over 7 bases. The CDR3 runs to 15 residues. Germline CDR1 reads DFQATT; CDR2 reads SNEGSKA (reference sequence). Germline trimming cut 1 base from V and 4 bases from J; bases unmatched to any gene: 9. CDR3 sequence (DNA): TGCAGTGCTAGAGTCCCGGGACAGCGTAGCTATGGCTACACCTTC. It translates to CSARVPGQRSYGYTF.

J is TRBJ2-3 and V is TRBV27; D perhaps matches TRBD2 (5 bases). CDR1 is MNHEY and CDR2 is SMNVEV in the germline V gene (reference sequence). This CDR3 region has 12 residues. Trimming shortened V by 3 bases and J by 5 bases, and 6 bases separated the two germline ends. The CDR3 sequence is CASSFGGDTQYF. CDR3 DNA sequence: TGTGCCAGCAGTTTTGGAGGAGATACGCAGTATTTT.

The chain has TRBV10-3 and TRBJ2-7, with a weak D call TRBD1 (6 bases). V was pared by 3 bases and J by 9 bases, with 12 bases between. The germline V gene has CDR1 ENHRY and CDR2 SYGVKD. This CDR3 is built from 12 residues. The CDR3 loop reads CAISDPEQGQYF. The CDR3 DNA reads as TGTGCCATCAGTGACCCCGAACAGGGGCAGTACTTC.

The V call is TRBV3-1, the J call TRBJ1-4, with D uncertain. Germline V gene sequence: CDR1 LGHDT, CDR2 YNNKEL (reference sequence). The CDR3 length is 13 residues. V lost 3 bases to trimming and J lost 8 bases, with 10 bases between them. The CDR3 here is CASSHTDGEKLFF. As DNA, the CDR3 is TGTGCCAGCAGCCACACGGACGGGGAAAAACTGTTTTTT. The variable domain in full, completed from reference TRBV3-1 and TRBJ1-4, reads DTAVSQTPKYLVTQMGNDKSIKCEQNLGHDTMYWYKQDSKKFLKIMFSYNNKELIINETVPNRFSPKSPDKAHLNLHINSLELGDSAVYFCASSHTDGEKLFFGSGTQLSVL.

The chain carries TRBV12-5 and TRBJ2-5; D is possibly TRBD1 (6 bases). V was clipped by 5 bases and J by 1 base, with 17 bases between them. The germline V gene has CDR1 LGHNT and CDR2 FRNRAP. The CDR3 is 16 amino acids. The CDR3 sequence: CASGPGFPTGQETQYF. CDR3 bases: TGTGCTAGTGGTCCGGGGTTCCCGACAGGCCAAGAGACCCAGTACTTC.

The chain is built from TRBV5-4 and TRBJ2-3; 11 bases are a match to TRBD2. The germline CDR1 and CDR2 sequences are SGHNT and YYREEE (reference sequence). The CDR3 has 16 residues. V shed 4 bases, J shed 3 bases, and the junction held 7 bases outside the gene matches. This CDR3 reads CASSPVLAGATDTQYF. The CDR3 DNA is TGTGCCAGCAGCCCCGTACTAGCGGGGGCGACAGATACGCAGTATTTT.

The V call is TRBV4-3, the J call TRBJ2-1; tentative D call: TRBD1 (6 bases). CDR3 length: 15 amino acids. V was pared by 1 base and J by 0 bases, with 7 bases between. Germline values: CDR1 LGHNA, CDR2 YSLEER. The CDR3 nucleotides read TGCGCCAGCAGCCAAGGACAGGCCTCCTACAATGAGCAGTTCTTC. Its translation: CASSQGQASYNEQFF.